This T cell receptor (beta chain) emerged from a study of T cells in Graves' hyperthyroidism and ophthalmopathy. From RNA transcripts, TCR beta CDR3 regions were amplified. The HTBI primer set served for first-round RT-PCR of the TCR CDR3. Using its own MiXCR run on the multiplex PCR reads, TCRdb lists one record per CDR3 protein. The repertoire has about 500,000 distinct CDR3 sequences, roughly 16% of them found once; the top ten carry 29%. Germline lookup yields CDR1 KGHSH and CDR2 LQKENI. CDR3 size: 12 residues. Unmatched junction bases numbered 6, after V lost 5 bases and J lost 15 bases. This clonotype was seen at least ten times.

The gene calls are TRBV18 and TRBJ2-1; 11 bases are shared with TRBD2. Input material: blood. This receptor was taken from a woman under 40 with Graves' ophthalmopathy. In nucleotides, the CDR3 is TGTGCCAGCTCATCGATTAGCGGGAGGGGGTTCTTC. Translating it yields CASSSISGRGFF.